This TCR beta chain was identified during a study of PD-L1 blockade in urothelial cancer. Background on the study: Analyses were performed on blood at 3 weeks after treatment start (the second dose) and at 6 weeks.

Assay: immunoSEQ multiplex PCR; the TCRdb copy retains only in-frame clones and omits some. The top ten clones hold 3% to 4% of a sample with some 52,000 clones, around three quarters of them seen once. Points from the study as a whole: Clonality of blood TCR below the median before treatment predicted better survival.

Comment on this clone: Its matching antigen is unknown.

Germline values: CDR1 SGHRS, CDR2 YFSETQ. Trimming took 0 bases from V and 4 from J; bases not matched to a gene: 4. The CDR3 runs 14 residues. V gene TRBV5-1 combines with J gene TRBJ2-7; TRBD2 agrees at 7 bases. This clonotype was obtained from a man in his sixties or seventies with urothelial cancer. Sequenced here: PBMCs, sampled around atezolizumab (anti-PD-L1) treatment. CDR3: CASSLGLASYEQYF. Here the CDR3 DNA reads TGCGCCAGCAGCTTGGGACTAGCCTCGTACGAGCAGTACTTC.